This TCR beta chain is drawn from a study of blood T cell repertoires in COVID-19. Sequenced by immunoSEQ multiplex PCR; TCRdb stores in-frame clones only, minus some. The sample lists more than 300,000 clones, about 85% occurring once. This CDR3 is 15 amino acids long. V shed 4 bases and J shed 1 base, with 13 bases lying between them. Germline CDR1 reads SEHNR; CDR2 reads FQNEAQ (reference sequence). What the recovered Cohort 3 donors had was two negative PCRs, clearance, or symptom resolution. This sequence was found in a woman in her twenties or thirties who had recovered from COVID-19. V is TRBV7-9 and J is TRBJ1-1; a weak D match, TRBD1 (6 bases). The source material was PBMCs or T cells enriched from blood (not recorded which). In DNA, the CDR3 is TGTGCCAGCAGCTCCAGGACAGAGTCGAACACTGAAGCTTTCTTT. Protein product: CASSSRTESNTEAFF. The full variable domain, with the rest looked up from reference TRBV7-9 and TRBJ1-1, is DTGVSQNPRHKITKRGQNVTFRCDPISEHNRLYWYRQTLGQGPEFLTYFQNEAQLEKSRLLSDRFSAERPKGSFSTLEIQRTEQGDSAMYLCASSSRTESNTEAFFGQGTRLTVV.